Below, one T cell receptor (beta chain) is given with its context. What this receptor recognizes is not known. One base away there is no much larger clone; base qualities are not given. The data stem from a study of shared clonotypes between healthy human individuals (TCRdb year 2020). For context, the study as a whole: The cohort comprised two women and a few men aged 18 to 49 years. Libraries were prepared and TCR repertoires were sequenced by different laboratories using diverse techniques, in order to increase sequencing depth and limit assay-specific biases. For each donor, three plates each were used for CD4 naive and CD4 memory, two plates were used for CD8 naive, and one plate was used for CD8 memory. Leukapheresis yielded between about 0.85 and 9.5 billion PBMCs per donor. To estimate repertoire size and how much clonotype sharing occurs between individuals, the study deeply sequenced the blood TCR repertoires of roughly 5 healthy adults.

What the study reported, not specific to this receptor: Rarefaction of sorted-subset datasets indicated incomplete sequencing despite the large sequencing depth. Naive subsets generally had larger estimated clonotype richness than memory subsets. Sharing across several donors was observed for approximately 5% of naive CD4, 3.5% of naive CD8, about 2.3% of memory CD4, and around 0.4% of memory CD8 clonotypes. Pairwise subsampling indicated that sequencing depth was expected to affect the degree of clonotype sharing among donors. Higher generation probabilities were observed for clonotypes shared by all four sorted-subset donors than for non-shared clonotypes. Because the study included a small number of donors, the genetic and exposure-history diversity represented was limited. Sampling was limited to blood, and TCR repertoires in tissue likely differ from TCR repertoires in blood.

Using the deep immunoSEQ assay, multiplex PCR amplified TCR CDR3 regions from genomic DNA. For each cell subset, the extracted genomic DNA was distributed evenly across all wells of several immunoSEQ 96-well plates, and each plate served as one replicate. Each replicate PCR for sorted subsets received roughly 200 ng genomic DNA, equal to roughly 29,000 T cell genomes. Purified libraries were quantified with a Qubit 3.0 fluorometer, sized on a Bioanalyzer 2100, and re-quantified with the KAPA Library Quantification kit. A separate single-read 150-cycle Illumina NextSeq 550 flow cell was used to sequence each immunoSEQ 96-well plate. The published analysis was carried out like this. The immunoSEQ output contained only junctional sequences without quality scores, so filtering could not match that applied to full-length reads. To assign V/J genes and CDR3, sequences were annotated against IMGT germline references using PyIR, a Python wrapper for IgBLAST v1.9. Any read was removed if the V/J assignment was weak (E-value above 1e-6), the CDR3 was missing, or the read contained stop codons, out-of-frame junctions, or ambiguous translated residues. V3J clonotypes were defined as sequences sharing an identical inferred V gene, J gene, and CDR3 amino acid sequence. Percentage overlap between repertoires was calculated by dividing the number of shared unique clonotypes by the size of the smaller repertoire. Three approaches were used to assess repertoire richness: RTK rarefaction, the Chao1 estimator, and Recon v2.1 estimates of unobserved clonotypes. Generation probabilities for all TCRbeta clonotypes obtained by the gDNA method from a few donors were computed using OLGA. TCRdb mirrors the immuneACCESS table, restricted to in-frame sequences. Some clones are absent from its copies; in checked studies, under half trace to an unresolved V gene, and the reason for the others is unknown. V and J calls and clone size are copied from that table; D and trimming were computed from the DNA. This sample holds some 980,000 clones; less than 85% were observed only once. The top ten hold over 1.3% of the sample.

The donors were healthy, HIV-negative adults with no recently reported acute infections or vaccinations. Only Caucasian adults living in Nashville, Tennessee, USA were represented among the donors. CD4+ T cells were enriched by magnetic negative selection; naive cells were then positively selected on CD45RA, and the negative fraction formed the memory subset. Blood was collected by leukapheresis, and PBMCs were isolated by Ficoll-Histopaque density gradient centrifugation and then cryopreserved in liquid nitrogen vapor phase. Purity and quantity of every magnetically sorted T cell population were checked by analytical flow cytometry. Genomic DNA was isolated from every sorted fraction and measured by UV absorbance on a Nanodrop 2000c. The germline ends are 15 bases apart after V is trimmed by 0 bases and J by 0 bases. In the germline V gene (reference sequence), CDR1 corresponds to GTSNPN and CDR2 to SVGIG. The CDR3 spans 17 residues, from the cysteine through the phenylalanine. The entry retains the CDR3 DNA only, 51 bases that are in frame from base 1.

Here the chain combines TRBV30 and TRBJ1-3; TRBD1 is possibly the D segment (5 matching bases). The clonotype was recovered from a man aged 18 to 30 in good health. Sequenced: memory CD4+ T cells sorted from blood. The cell subset or site label for this specimen denotes: CD45RA-negative fraction. The DNA reads TGTGCCTGGAGTGTAGGGGTGTTCCTGAGCTCTGGAAACACCATATATTTT. This encodes CAWSVGVFLSSGNTIYF.